This entry lists 8 T cell receptor beta chains sequenced from one sample in a study of cytomegalovirus exposure and HLA in healthy donors. Only in-frame clones appear in the TCRdb table, and some are missing; sequencing was by immunoSEQ multiplex PCR. The sample has approximately 160,000 clones; about 89% are singletons. Sequencing was performed on PBMCs. The receptors were sampled from a woman between 18 and 30 years old in good health and CMV-seropositive.

This chain uses TRBV6-5 with TRBJ1-5; a weak D match, TRBD1 (6 bases). CDR3 length: 14 residues. From germline, CDR1 is MNHEY and CDR2 SVGAGI. V lost 2 bases to trimming and J lost 7 bases, with 12 bases between them. As DNA, the CDR3 is TGTGCCAGCAGTTACCAAGGGGGGGGACAGCCCCAGCATTTT. Encoded protein: CASSYQGGGQPQHF.

The rearrangement uses TRBV19 and TRBJ1-1; the match to TRBD1 covers 8 bases. Germline V gene sequence: CDR1 LNHDA, CDR2 SQIVND (reference sequence). With 6 bases clipped from V and 5 bases from J, the junction kept 8 bases outside the gene matches. The CDR3 runs to 14 residues. CDR3 DNA sequence: TGTGCCAGTAGGTTGCAGGGGGCGCGGACTGAAGCTTTCTTT. Residues: CASRLQGARTEAFF. Filled out from reference TRBV19 and TRBJ1-1, the complete variable domain reads DGGITQSPKYLFRKEGQNVTLSCEQNLNHDAMYWYRQDPGQGLRLIYYSQIVNDFQKGDIAEGYSVSREKKESFPLTVTSAQKNPTAFYLCASRLQGARTEAFFGQGTRLTVV.

V is TRBV4-1 and J is TRBJ2-3; D possibly corresponds to TRBD2 (6 bases). Germline lookup yields CDR1 MGHRA and CDR2 YSYEKL. The CDR3 extends over 16 amino acids. The V gene lost 3 bases and the J gene lost 2 bases, with 15 bases spanning the gap. In nucleotides, the CDR3 is TGCGCCAGCAGCCAGAGGGTGGCGGGGTCCACAGATACGCAGTATTTT. It specifies CASSQRVAGSTDTQYF.

V and J are TRBV27 and TRBJ2-1, with 12 bases lining up with TRBD2. Germline trimming cut 5 bases from V and 7 bases from J; bases unmatched to any gene: 3. The CDR3 is 14 residues long. Germline CDR1 reads MNHEY; CDR2 reads SMNVEV (reference sequence). CDR3 residues: CASSLAGGPNEQFF. CDR3 DNA: TGTGCCAGCAGTCTAGCGGGGGGGCCGAATGAGCAGTTCTTC.

The V and J genes are TRBV19 and TRBJ1-5; TRBD1 matches 8 bases. This CDR3 is built from 14 residues. From germline, CDR1 is LNHDA and CDR2 SQIVND (reference sequence). After removal of 4 bases from V and 4 bases from J, the junction contained 3 bases not matched to a gene. The CDR3 sequence: CASSKTGANQPQHF. DNA of the CDR3: TGTGCCAGTAGTAAGACAGGGGCTAATCAGCCCCAGCATTTT.

The rearrangement uses TRBV5-1 and TRBJ2-1; 12 positions match TRBD2. The V gene's germline CDR1 is SGHRS and CDR2 YFSETQ. Trimming took 4 bases from V and 0 from J; bases not matched to a gene: 8. This CDR3 contains 18 residues. CDR3 bases: TGCGCCAGCAGCACTATCGGACTAGCGGGGTTCTCCTACAATGAGCAGTTCTTC. Translation: CASSTIGLAGFSYNEQFF.

The sample holds one count of this clone. The rearrangement uses TRBV7-2 and TRBJ2-7, with a tentative D call TRBD2 (5 bases). This CDR3 contains 15 residues. The V end was cut by 5 bases, the J end by 3 bases, with 17 bases between. Per the germline V gene, CDR1 is SGHTA and CDR2 is FQGNSA. Here the CDR3 reads CASSEKAGSLYEQYF. The CDR3 nucleotides are TGTGCCAGCAGCGAGAAGGCGGGCTCCCTCTACGAGCAGTACTTC. The entire variable domain, with the rest obtained from reference TRBV7-2 and TRBJ2-7, is as follows: GAGVSQSPSNKVTEKGKDVELRCDPISGHTALYWYRQSLGQGLEFLIYFQGNSAPDKSGLPSDRFSAERTGGSVSTLTIQRTQQEDSAVYLCASSEKAGSLYEQYFGPGTRLTVT.

This clone was seen a single time. V is TRBV13 and J is TRBJ1-1, with D perhaps TRBD1 (6 bases). Germline-derived CDR1 and CDR2 are PRHDT and FYEKMQ (reference sequence). Trimming left V 5 bases short and J 2 bases short, with 9 bases between. The CDR3 is 13 amino acids. The CDR3 nucleotides are TGTGCCAGCAGCCGAGGGGGAAACACTGAAGCTTTCTTT. Residues: CASSRGGNTEAFF.